These 22 T cell receptor beta chains came from one sample sequenced in a study of T cell changes during pregnancy in multiple sclerosis. Sequenced by immunoSEQ multiplex PCR; TCRdb stores in-frame clones only, minus some. Here the sample spans some 57,000 clones, less than 95% being singletons. The specimen was CD4+ T cells from peripheral blood mononuclear cells, collected after pregnancy. The origin of the receptors is a female donor in good health, enrolled as a control in a pregnancy study.

The chain is built from TRBV5-1 and TRBJ2-1; 9 bases agree with TRBD2. The ends lost 4 bases at V and 7 bases at J; junction bases unmatched: 9. Germline V gene lookup returns CDR1 SGHRS and CDR2 YFSETQ. This CDR3 comprises 15 residues. The DNA for the CDR3 is TGCGCCAGCAGCCCTGCGGGGGGGCCGGGGAATGAGCAGTTCTTC. As protein: CASSPAGGPGNEQFF. Based on the CDR3 plus reference TRBV5-1 and TRBJ2-1, the full variable domain is KAGVTQTPRYLIKTRGQQVTLSCSPISGHRSVSWYQQTPGQGLQFLFEYFSETQRNKGNFPGRFSGRQFSNSRSEMNVSTLELGDSALYLCASSPAGGPGNEQFFGPGTRLTVL.

Turning to this clone: The junction does not match germline at one end; this may be a read error. The sample holds other DNA sequences that translate to the same CDR3. The chain is built from TRBV7-9 and TRBJ1-1, with 9 bases fitting TRBD1. Germline assignment: CDR1 SEHNR and CDR2 FQNEAQ (reference sequence). The CDR3 runs 16 residues. The CDR3 sequence: CASSPGTGNMNTEAFF. The CDR3 DNA reads as TGTGCCAGCAGCCCCGGGACAGGGAACATGAACACTGAAGCCTTCTTT.

This clone was seen a single time. The rearrangement links TRBV5-1 to TRBJ2-3; 12 bases agree with TRBD2. The CDR3 is made up of 16 amino acids. In germline, CDR1 is SGHRS, CDR2 YFSETQ. V shed 5 bases and J 6 bases; nucleotides not matched to a gene: 10. CDR3 sequence (DNA): TGCGCCAGCAGACCGACCGGACTAGCGGGGAAGGATACGCAGTATTTT. This gives the protein CASRPTGLAGKDTQYF.

The chain joins TRBV4-3 to TRBJ2-7; the D gene is possibly TRBD1 (5 bases). This CDR3 is 15 amino acids long. V lost 0 bases and J lost 4, with 13 bases in between. Per the germline V gene, CDR1 is LGHNA and CDR2 is YSLEER. CDR3: CASSQESVRDYEQYF. CDR3 DNA sequence: TGCGCCAGCAGCCAAGAATCGGTCAGGGATTACGAGCAGTACTTC.

V is TRBV11-3 and J is TRBJ2-7; the match to TRBD1 covers 7 bases. Germline assignment: CDR1 SGHNT and CDR2 YENEEA. The junction had 4 bases not matched to a gene; V was cut back by 5 bases and J by 3 bases. This CDR3 has 13 residues. CDR3 sequence (DNA): TGTGCCAGCAGCGAGGGACAGAACTACGAGCAGTACTTC. It codes for CASSEGQNYEQYF.

The CDR3 sequence is CASTQSWDSSNQPQHF. DNA of the CDR3: TGTGCCAGCACCCAATCTTGGGACAGTAGCAATCAGCCCCAGCATTTT. The chain couples TRBV6-6 to TRBJ1-5; 7 bases map to TRBD1. The CDR3 has 16 amino acids. Trimming at V came to 7 bases and at J to 0 bases, leaving 9 bases not matched to a gene. The germline V gene encodes CDR1 MNHNY and CDR2 SVGAGI (reference sequence).

V gene TRBV6-1 combines with J gene TRBJ2-1; 15 bases are shared with TRBD2. V trimming: 3 bases; J trimming: 7 bases; junction bases outside the gene matches: 7. CDR1 and CDR2 (germline): MNHNS, SASEGT. The CDR3 is 17 residues long. The CDR3 loop reads CASSDVGLAGGQNEQFF. The CDR3 DNA reads as TGTGCCAGCAGTGACGTCGGACTAGCGGGGGGGCAGAATGAGCAGTTCTTC.

The V call is TRBV7-2, the J call TRBJ2-1; 10 positions agree with TRBD2. CDR1 SGHTA and CDR2 FQGNSA come from the germline V gene. J lost 4 bases, V lost 6 bases, and 12 bases had no gene match. There are 17 residues in the CDR3. The CDR3 loop reads CASRPLTSGDHYNEQFF. The CDR3 region has the DNA TGTGCCAGCAGACCTTTAACTAGCGGGGACCATTACAATGAGCAGTTCTTC.

The chain is built from TRBV19 and TRBJ2-1; D is undetermined. Germline CDR1 and CDR2: LNHDA and SQIVND (reference sequence). Trimming took off 4 bases at V and 0 bases at J, with 10 bases between the two ends. This CDR3 spans 15 amino acids. CDR3 region: CASSTVYSSYNEQFF. The CDR3 DNA sequence: TGTGCCAGTAGTACCGTTTACTCCTCCTACAATGAGCAGTTCTTC.

In DNA form, the CDR3 reads TGTGCCAGCAGCTTATCCGCCCCCGCCAGGGTATTATATGGCTACACCTTC. Protein sequence: CASSLSAPARVLYGYTF. The chain employs TRBV7-2 and TRBJ1-2; possibly TRBD1 for D (5 bases). Germline assignment: CDR1 SGHTA and CDR2 FQGNSA. V was clipped by 2 bases and J by 5 bases, with 21 bases between them. CDR3 length: 17 amino acids.

The chain couples TRBV5-1 to TRBJ2-1; 11 bases align to TRBD2. The CDR3 is 19 residues long. Germline-derived CDR1 and CDR2 are SGHRS and YFSETQ. J was trimmed by 5 bases and V by 4 bases; bases with no gene match: 17. The CDR3 reads CASSQLAGAPLSPHNEQFF. CDR3 in DNA: TGCGCCAGCAGCCAACTAGCGGGGGCCCCCCTTTCCCCTCACAATGAGCAGTTCTTC.

The gene calls are TRBV10-3 and TRBJ1-3; D remains ambiguous. The CDR3 runs to 11 residues. In germline, CDR1 is ENHRY, CDR2 SYGVKD. V lost 4 bases, J lost 4 bases, and 2 bases lay in between. CDR3 nucleotides: TGTGCCATCAGTGCGGGAAACACCATATATTTT. It yields the protein CAISAGNTIYF.

The CDR3 reads CASSPPGSGANYGYTF. Written as DNA, the CDR3 is TGTGCCAGCAGCCCCCCGGGGTCAGGGGCTAACTATGGCTACACCTTC. V and J are TRBV7-8 and TRBJ1-2; D is possibly TRBD1 (6 bases). The CDR3 is 16 amino acids. Deletions cut 5 bases from V and 0 bases from J, with 16 bases between. CDR1 SGHVS and CDR2 FQNEAQ come from the germline V gene.

V usage is TRBV27 and J usage is TRBJ1-2, with D unclear. Germline CDR1 and CDR2: MNHEY and SMNVEV (reference sequence). This CDR3 contains 14 residues. V lost 6 bases and J 8 bases, leaving 19 bases between the germline ends. The CDR3 protein is CASSSGYSFRGYTF. For the CDR3, the DNA is TGTGCCAGCAGCTCGGGGTACAGCTTCCGCGGCTACACCTTC.

This clone was seen more than once but under ten times. The genes are TRBV9 and TRBJ1-3; no firm D call. CDR3 length: 12 amino acids. Trimming shortened V by 1 base and J by 8 bases, and 7 bases separated the two germline ends. From germline, CDR1 is SGDLS and CDR2 YYNGEE. The chain's CDR3 is CASSVNSHTIYF. Here the CDR3 DNA reads TGTGCCAGCAGCGTAAACAGCCACACCATATATTTT.

This chain links TRBV11-2 with TRBJ2-4; a possible D gene is TRBD2 (5 bases). Between the trimmed V and J ends, which lost 8 bases and 0 bases, there was a span of 8 bases. The CDR3 runs to 13 residues. Germline V gene data show CDR1 as SGHAT and CDR2 as FQNNGV. As DNA, the CDR3 is TGTGCCAGCCTTGGACTAGCCAAAAACATTCAGTACTTC. Translating gives CASLGLAKNIQYF.

V is TRBV18 and J is TRBJ1-6; D is uncertain. In germline, CDR1 is KGHSH, CDR2 LQKENI. V gave up 3 bases and J gave up 0 bases, with 6 bases separating them. The length of the CDR3 is 15 residues. The chain's CDR3 is CASSPSSSYNSPLHF. The CDR3 DNA follows: TGTGCCAGCTCACCTTCCAGCTCCTATAATTCACCCCTCCACTTT.

The rearrangement links TRBV4-2 to TRBJ2-3; 7 bases agree with TRBD1. V shed 2 bases and J 1 base; nucleotides not matched to a gene: 6. CDR1 is LGHNA, CDR2 YNFKEQ, per germline. The CDR3 totals 16 residues. This chain's CDR3 is CASSQLGGVGTDTQYF. The DNA of the CDR3 is TGTGCCAGCAGCCAATTAGGGGGCGTGGGCACAGATACGCAGTATTTT.

The chain employs TRBV30 and TRBJ2-7; the D gene is possibly TRBD2 (6 bases). There are 15 residues in the CDR3. V lost 3 bases to trimming and J lost 0 bases, with 15 bases between them. The germline V gene encodes CDR1 GTSNPN and CDR2 SVGIG (reference sequence). CDR3 coding DNA: TGTGCCTGGAGCCGGGGCGGGACCCTCTCCTACGAGCAGTACTTC. Protein product: CAWSRGGTLSYEQYF.

V gene TRBV9 combines with J gene TRBJ1-2; a possible D gene is TRBD1 (5 bases). The length of the CDR3 is 15 residues. V was clipped by 0 bases and J by 6 bases, with 15 bases between them. Germline V lookup: CDR1 SGDLS, CDR2 YYNGEE. For the CDR3, the DNA is TGTGCCAGCAGCGTAGAATCCCGGACAAACGATGGCTACACCTTC. It encodes CASSVESRTNDGYTF. Based on the CDR3 plus reference TRBV9 and TRBJ1-2, the full variable domain is DSGVTQTPKHLITATGQRVTLRCSPRSGDLSVYWYQQSLDQGLQFLIQYYNGEERAKGNILERFSAQQFPDLHSELNLSSLELGDSALYFCASSVESRTNDGYTFGSGTRLTVV.

The genes are TRBV9 and TRBJ2-5; D is uncertain. The CDR3 consists of 14 residues. V lost 3 bases and J 4 bases, leaving 13 bases between the germline ends. CDR1 is SGDLS, CDR2 YYNGEE, per germline. CDR3 region: CASSALLLGETQYF. The CDR3, as DNA: TGTGCCAGCAGCGCCCTACTTCTCGGAGAGACCCAGTACTTC. The variable domain in full, with the rest retrieved from reference TRBV9 and TRBJ2-5, is DSGVTQTPKHLITATGQRVTLRCSPRSGDLSVYWYQQSLDQGLQFLIQYYNGEERAKGNILERFSAQQFPDLHSELNLSSLELGDSALYFCASSALLLGETQYFGPGTRLLVL.

The chain joins TRBV9 to TRBJ2-5; D is perhaps TRBD1 (6 bases). The CDR3 is 13 amino acids. In germline, CDR1 is SGDLS, CDR2 YYNGEE. Trimming cost V 3 bases and J 2 bases, with 8 bases left between them. This CDR3 reads CASSGDNQETQYF. CDR3 DNA: TGTGCCAGCAGCGGGGACAATCAAGAGACCCAGTACTTC.